This TCR beta chain was observed in a study of tumor-infiltrating lymphocytes in primary liver carcinoma. Study-wide findings and caveats: Against blood, tumors held a significantly higher top-250-clone fraction (p = 0.039).

Blood RNA originated from unsorted whole blood, with germline DNA additionally extracted. A constant-region primer served to make TCR beta cDNA from approximately 490 ng total RNA. A slightly modified ARM-PCR protocol with three nested multiplex PCR rounds produced these TCR beta libraries. The first two PCR rounds used TRBV1-TRBV30 primers with a Cbeta primer, 10 cycles each. TCRdb redid the calling of the multiplex PCR reads with MiXCR, one entry per CDR3 protein. Of about 350,000 distinct CDR3 sequences listed, less than 70% are singletons. Details on this clonotype: The antigen is undetermined. At one boundary the junction diverges from the germline segment, which might be a read error.

CDR3 size: 15 residues. Germline CDR1 KGHSY, CDR2 FQNENV. Source material: peripheral blood. The clonotype originates from a man aged 35 to 55 with primary liver carcinoma and hepatitis B virus infection. The genes are TRBV16 and TRBJ1-1; D might be TRBD1 (5 bases). The chain's CDR3 is CASSQFPQEDTEALF. In DNA form, the CDR3 reads TGTGCCAGCAGCCAATTTCCTCAGGAGGACACTGAAGCTCTCTTT.